The 10 T cell receptor beta chains presented below share a single source sample, sequenced in a study of blood T cell repertoires in COVID-19. Some clones are missing from TCRdb's copy, which holds only in-frame ones; the method was immunoSEQ multiplex PCR. Of roughly 290,000 clones listed, 90% are singletons. The sequencing input was PBMCs or T cells enriched from blood (not recorded which). Receptor source: a young woman with acute COVID-19.

This chain joins TRBV7-9 and TRBJ2-4, with D possibly TRBD1 on 5 matching bases. The length of the CDR3 is 12 residues. V was shortened by 6 bases and J by 8 bases, with 11 bases between the two germline ends. CDR1 is SEHNR, CDR2 FQNEAQ, per germline (reference sequence). The CDR3: CASSSDIYIQYF. DNA of the CDR3: TGTGCCAGCAGTTCGGACATATACATTCAGTACTTC.

The CDR3, as DNA: TGTGCCAGCAGTTCGAGGGCTAGCGGCACAGATACGCAGTATTTT. Protein sequence: CASSSRASGTDTQYF. The chain uses TRBV27 and TRBJ2-3; the D gene is possibly TRBD2 (6 bases). CDR3 length: 15 residues. V lost 4 bases and J lost 1, with 12 bases in between. Per germline, CDR1 MNHEY and CDR2 SMNVEV (reference sequence).

The rearrangement uses TRBV23-1 and TRBJ2-3; D uncertain. TRBV23-1 is filed as an ORF, its function uncertain. V lost 0 bases and J lost 6, with 31 bases in between. This CDR3 is 21 amino acids long. CDR3 sequence (DNA): TGCGCCAGCAGTCAATCGCGCCCCGAAGCGACCCGTCATCCGACTGGGGATACGCAGTATTTT. It codes for CASSQSRPEATRHPTGDTQYF.

This chain connects TRBV2 to TRBJ1-1; D is uncertain. Trimming shortened V by 6 bases and J by 0 bases, and 8 bases separated the two germline ends. The CDR3 contains 13 residues. The germline CDR1 and CDR2 sequences are SNHLY and FYNNEI. The CDR3 here is CASRQRLNTEAFF. The CDR3, as DNA: TGTGCCAGCAGACAGAGATTGAACACTGAAGCTTTCTTT.

This clone was picked up one time. The sample has other DNA sequences that encode this CDR3 too. The J gene is TRBJ1-5, the V gene TRBV18; 7 nucleotides align to TRBD1. V shed 3 bases and J 3 bases; nucleotides not matched to a gene: 2. Germline CDR1 and CDR2: KGHSH and LQKENI. The CDR3 covers 14 residues. CDR3 residues: CASSPGQINQPQHF. The DNA for the CDR3 is TGTGCCAGCTCACCGGGACAGATCAATCAGCCCCAGCATTTT.

V usage is TRBV5-4 and J usage is TRBJ2-7; D not certain. The germline gives CDR1 SGHNT, CDR2 YYREEE (reference sequence). CDR3 size: 13 residues. Trimming left V 0 bases short and J 2 bases short, with 6 bases between. This CDR3 is CASSLDETYEQYF. CDR3 nucleotide sequence: TGTGCCAGCAGCTTGGATGAGACCTACGAGCAGTACTTC.

V is TRBV5-1 and J is TRBJ1-2, with 8 bases that match TRBD1. This CDR3 spans 15 amino acids. Germline values: CDR1 SGHRS, CDR2 YFSETQ. Unmatched junction bases numbered 8, after V lost 3 bases and J lost 4 bases. The CDR3 is CASSSGTGGGYGYTF. CDR3 in DNA: TGCGCCAGCAGCTCGGGGACAGGAGGGGGCTATGGCTACACCTTC.

For the CDR3, the DNA is TGTGCCAGCTCACCCCAAAGAGCGGGCCCGCTCACCGGGGAGCTGTTTTTT. Translated, it gives CASSPQRAGPLTGELFF. The gene calls are TRBV18 and TRBJ2-2; possibly TRBD2 for D (6 bases). This CDR3 spans 17 amino acids. V lost 3 bases to trimming and J lost 4 bases, with 18 bases between them. Germline values: CDR1 KGHSH, CDR2 LQKENI.

V and J are TRBV4-2 and TRBJ1-4, with 9 bases identical to TRBD1. This CDR3 comprises 16 residues. Per germline, CDR1 LGHNA and CDR2 YNFKEQ. V shed 4 bases, J shed 5 bases, and the junction held 8 bases outside the gene matches. DNA of the CDR3: TGTGCCAGCAGCCTCCCGAGCGGACAGGGGAATGAAAAACTGTTTTTT. Translating it yields CASSLPSGQGNEKLFF.

The chain is built from TRBV7-6 and TRBJ2-1; 7 nucleotides agree with TRBD1. V dropped 5 bases and J dropped 3; count of bases not matched to a gene: 4. The CDR3 consists of 14 residues. Germline CDR1 and CDR2: SGHVS and FNYEAQ. The CDR3 spells CASSRGQYYNEQFF. The CDR3 nucleotides read TGTGCCAGCAGCCGGGGACAGTACTACAATGAGCAGTTCTTC.